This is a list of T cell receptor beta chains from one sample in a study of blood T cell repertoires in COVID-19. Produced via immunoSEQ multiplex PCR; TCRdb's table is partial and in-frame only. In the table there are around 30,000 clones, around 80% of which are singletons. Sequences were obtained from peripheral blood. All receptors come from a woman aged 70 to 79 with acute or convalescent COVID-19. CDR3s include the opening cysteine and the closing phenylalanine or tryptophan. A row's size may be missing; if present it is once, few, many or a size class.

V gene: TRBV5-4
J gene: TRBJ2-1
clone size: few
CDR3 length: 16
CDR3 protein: CASSSGGWSSYNEQFF

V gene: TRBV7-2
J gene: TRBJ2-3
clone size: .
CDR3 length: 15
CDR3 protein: CASSRDYTSTDTQYF

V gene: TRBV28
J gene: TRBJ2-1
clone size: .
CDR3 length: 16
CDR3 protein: CASSLSSQGAGNEQFF

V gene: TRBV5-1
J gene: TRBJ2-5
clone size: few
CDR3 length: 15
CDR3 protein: CASSSGGGGQETQYF

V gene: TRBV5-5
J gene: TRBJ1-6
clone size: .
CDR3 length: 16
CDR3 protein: CASSWTGGAGDSPLHF

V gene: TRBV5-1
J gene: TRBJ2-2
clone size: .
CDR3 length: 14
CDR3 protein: CASGLAGGDGELFF

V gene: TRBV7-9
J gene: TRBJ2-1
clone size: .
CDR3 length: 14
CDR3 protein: CASSMTTFLDEQFF

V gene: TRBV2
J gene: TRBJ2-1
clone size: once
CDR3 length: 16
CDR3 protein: CASMETGTGRYNEQFF

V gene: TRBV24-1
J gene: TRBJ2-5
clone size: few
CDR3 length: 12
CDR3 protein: CATSDPRETQYF

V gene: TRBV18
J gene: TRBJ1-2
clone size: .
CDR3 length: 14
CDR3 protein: CASSPQGDRYGYTF

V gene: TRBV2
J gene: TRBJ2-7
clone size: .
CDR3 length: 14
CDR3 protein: CASSRQGSPYEQYF

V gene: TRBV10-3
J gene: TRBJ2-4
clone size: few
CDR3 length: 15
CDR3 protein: CAISEREAGGNIQYF

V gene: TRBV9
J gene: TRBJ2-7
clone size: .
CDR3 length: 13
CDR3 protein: CASSGGPSYEQYF

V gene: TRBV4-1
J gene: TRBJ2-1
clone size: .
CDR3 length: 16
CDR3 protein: CASSQDDLAGGNEQFF

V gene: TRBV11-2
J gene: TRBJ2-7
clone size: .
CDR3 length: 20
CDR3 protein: CASSLEGSWGLAGENYEQYF

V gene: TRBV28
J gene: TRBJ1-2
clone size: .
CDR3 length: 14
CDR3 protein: CASRLRGSDYGYTF

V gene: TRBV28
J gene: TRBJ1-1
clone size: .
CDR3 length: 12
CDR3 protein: CASRTGPTEAFF

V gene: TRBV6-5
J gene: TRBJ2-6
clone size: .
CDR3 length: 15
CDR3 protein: CASDPLEPGANVLTF

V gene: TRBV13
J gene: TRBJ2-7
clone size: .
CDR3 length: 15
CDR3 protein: CASSSSGQGLDEQYF

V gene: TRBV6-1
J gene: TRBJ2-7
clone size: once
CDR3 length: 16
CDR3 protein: CASSEAWGLGSYEQYF

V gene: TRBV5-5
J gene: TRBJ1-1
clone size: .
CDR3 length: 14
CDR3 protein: CASSANRGTTEAFF

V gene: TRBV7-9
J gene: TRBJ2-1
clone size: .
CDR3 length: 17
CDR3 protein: CASSSGTSGGLYNEQFF

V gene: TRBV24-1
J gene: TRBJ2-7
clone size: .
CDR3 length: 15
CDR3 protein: CATSVGLAGGYEQYF

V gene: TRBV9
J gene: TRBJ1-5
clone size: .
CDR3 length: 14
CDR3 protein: CASSVTGQNQPQHF

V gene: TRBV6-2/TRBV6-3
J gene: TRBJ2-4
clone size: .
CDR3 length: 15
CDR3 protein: CASSYLDREENIQYF

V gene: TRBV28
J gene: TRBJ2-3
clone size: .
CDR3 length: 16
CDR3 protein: CASNPEDGRSTDTQYF

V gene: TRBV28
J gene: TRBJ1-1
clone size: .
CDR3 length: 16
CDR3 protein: CASRLSGGAVDTEAFF

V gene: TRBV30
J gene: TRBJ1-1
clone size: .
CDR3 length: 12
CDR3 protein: CAWRRENTEAFF

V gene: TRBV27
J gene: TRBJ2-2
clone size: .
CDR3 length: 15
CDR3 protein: CASSFEGRGTGELFF

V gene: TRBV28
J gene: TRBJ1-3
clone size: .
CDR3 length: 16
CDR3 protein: CASTHPGVISGNTIYF

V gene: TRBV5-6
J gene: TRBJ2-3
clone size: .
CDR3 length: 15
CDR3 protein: CASSFPSLGADTQYF

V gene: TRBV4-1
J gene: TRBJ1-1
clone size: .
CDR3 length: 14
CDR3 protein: CASSQARGGTEAFF

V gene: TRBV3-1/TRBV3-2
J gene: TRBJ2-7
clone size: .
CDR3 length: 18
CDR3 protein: CASSQDKTGTTSSYEQYF

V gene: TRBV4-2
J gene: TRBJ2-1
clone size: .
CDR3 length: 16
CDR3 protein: CASSQAGLAGADEQFF

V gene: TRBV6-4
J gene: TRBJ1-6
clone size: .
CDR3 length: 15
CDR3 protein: CAIRTGRVFNSPLHF

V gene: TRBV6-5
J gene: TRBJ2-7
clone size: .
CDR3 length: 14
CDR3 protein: CASSYSTSAREQYF

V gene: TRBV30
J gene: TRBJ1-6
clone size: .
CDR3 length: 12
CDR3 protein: CAWSVEVSPLHF

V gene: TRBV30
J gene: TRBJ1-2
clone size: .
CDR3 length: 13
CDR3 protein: CAWSVPEVYGYTF

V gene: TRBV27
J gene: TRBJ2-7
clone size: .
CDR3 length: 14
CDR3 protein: CASSTSGNVYEQYF

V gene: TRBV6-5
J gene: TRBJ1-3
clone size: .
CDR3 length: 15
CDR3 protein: CASTPSAGAGNTIYF

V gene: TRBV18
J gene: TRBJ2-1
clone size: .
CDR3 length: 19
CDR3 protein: CASSLTQGPFEGPYNEQFF

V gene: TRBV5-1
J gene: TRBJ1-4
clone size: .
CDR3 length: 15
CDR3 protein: CASSLDRGEREKLFF

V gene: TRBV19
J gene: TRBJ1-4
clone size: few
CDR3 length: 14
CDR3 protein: CASKGGWDVEKLFF

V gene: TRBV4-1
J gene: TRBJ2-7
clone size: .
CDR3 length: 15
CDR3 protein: CASSQEGRPQGEQYF

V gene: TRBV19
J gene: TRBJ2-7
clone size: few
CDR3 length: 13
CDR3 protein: CASSSTGFEEQYF

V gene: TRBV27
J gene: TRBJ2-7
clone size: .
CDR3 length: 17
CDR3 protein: CASSRVGLAGDSYEQYF

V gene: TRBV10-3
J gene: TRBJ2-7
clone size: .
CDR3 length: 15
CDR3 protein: CAISESGQGSYEQYF

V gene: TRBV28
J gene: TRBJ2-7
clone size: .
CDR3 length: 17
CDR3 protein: CASSSPHLVTGSYEQYF

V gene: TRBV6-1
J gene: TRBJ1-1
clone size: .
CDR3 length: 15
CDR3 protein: CASSEQPREPTEAFF

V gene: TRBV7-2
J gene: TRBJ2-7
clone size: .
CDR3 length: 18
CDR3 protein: CASSYRAGGGGLASEQYF

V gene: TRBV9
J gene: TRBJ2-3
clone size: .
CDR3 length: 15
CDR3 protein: CASSVGGFGTDTQYF

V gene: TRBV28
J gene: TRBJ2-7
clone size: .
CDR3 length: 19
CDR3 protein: CASTIPGGPIKEPLYEQYF

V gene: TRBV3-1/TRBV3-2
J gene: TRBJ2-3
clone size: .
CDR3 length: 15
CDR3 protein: CASSQDSGKADTQYF

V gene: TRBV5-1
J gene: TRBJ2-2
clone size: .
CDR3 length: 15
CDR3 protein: CASSLGLAGTGELFF

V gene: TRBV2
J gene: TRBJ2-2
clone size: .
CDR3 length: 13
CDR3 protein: CASSRLTTGELFF

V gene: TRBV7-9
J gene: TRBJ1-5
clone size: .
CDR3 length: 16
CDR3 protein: CASSSGQGPLNQPQHF

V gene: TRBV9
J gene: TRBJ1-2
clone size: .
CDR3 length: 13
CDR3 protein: CASSVGSNYGYTF

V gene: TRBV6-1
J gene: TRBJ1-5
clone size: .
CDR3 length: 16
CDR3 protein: CASSALLQGAGQPQHF

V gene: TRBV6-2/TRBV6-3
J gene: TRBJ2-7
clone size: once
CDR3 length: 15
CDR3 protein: CASSDRDTYSGEQYF

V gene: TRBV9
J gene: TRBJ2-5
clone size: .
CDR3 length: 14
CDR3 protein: CASSVGGREETQYF